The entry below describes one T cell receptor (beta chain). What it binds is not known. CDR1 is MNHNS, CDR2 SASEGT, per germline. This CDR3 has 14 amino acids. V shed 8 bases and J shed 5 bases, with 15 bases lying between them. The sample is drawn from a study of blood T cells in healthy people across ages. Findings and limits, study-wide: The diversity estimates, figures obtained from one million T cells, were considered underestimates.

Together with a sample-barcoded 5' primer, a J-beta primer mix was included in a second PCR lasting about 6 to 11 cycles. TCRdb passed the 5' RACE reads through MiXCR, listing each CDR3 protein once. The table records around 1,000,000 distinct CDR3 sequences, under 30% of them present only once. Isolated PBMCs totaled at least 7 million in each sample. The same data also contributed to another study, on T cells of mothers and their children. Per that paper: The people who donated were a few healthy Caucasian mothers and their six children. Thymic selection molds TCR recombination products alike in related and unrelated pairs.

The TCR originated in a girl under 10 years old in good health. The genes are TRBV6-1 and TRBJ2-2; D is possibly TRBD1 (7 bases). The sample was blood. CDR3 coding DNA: TGTGCCAGCGCAGGCAGGGGGGATACCGGGGAGCTGTTTTTT. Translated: CASAGRGDTGELFF.